Listed below are T cell receptor beta chains from one sample, sequenced in a study of control samples from healthy donors and cancer patients. Method: immunoSEQ multiplex PCR; TCRdb's copy keeps in-frame clones and lacks some. The sample records some 190,000 clones, approximately 90% being singletons. The sample comprised blood. The receptors shown here come from a man aged 25-45 years in good health. The CDR3 runs from the conserved cysteine through the conserved F or W. Fields, in order: clone size, D gene, V gene, J gene, CDR3 protein, CDR3 DNA. D genes are given only for firm matches. Size is stated for part of the rows, as once, few or many counts, or as a class when the clone is expanded.

clone size: NA; D gene: TRBD1; V gene: TRBV4-1; J gene: TRBJ1-4; CDR3 protein: CASSQVKQGYGEKLFF; CDR3 DNA: TGCGCCAGCAGCCAAGTCAAACAGGGGTATGGTGAAAAACTGTTTTTT
clone size: NA; D gene: NA; V gene: TRBV2; J gene: TRBJ1-4; CDR3 protein: CASSGLVREKLFF; CDR3 DNA: TGTGCCAGCTCGGGGCTAGTAAGGGAAAAACTGTTTTTT
clone size: NA; D gene: TRBD1; V gene: TRBV28; J gene: TRBJ1-2; CDR3 protein: CASSSGGGDGYTF; CDR3 DNA: TGTGCCAGCAGTTCAGGGGGCGGGGATGGCTACACCTTC
clone size: NA; D gene: NA; V gene: TRBV19; J gene: TRBJ1-5; CDR3 protein: CASNSNDAYRVTGQPQHF; CDR3 DNA: TGTGCCAGTAACTCAAACGATGCCTACAGGGTAACAGGTCAGCCCCAGCATTTT
clone size: NA; D gene: TRBD1; V gene: TRBV11-2; J gene: TRBJ1-2; CDR3 protein: CASSQDRSANYGYTF; CDR3 DNA: TGTGCCAGCAGCCAGGACAGGTCAGCTAACTATGGCTACACCTTC
clone size: NA; D gene: NA; V gene: TRBV15; J gene: TRBJ2-4; CDR3 protein: CATSRDGLPDSKNIQYF; CDR3 DNA: TGTGCCACCAGCAGAGATGGACTACCAGACTCCAAAAACATTCAGTACTTC
clone size: NA; D gene: NA; V gene: TRBV4-2; J gene: TRBJ2-3; CDR3 protein: CASGTSGGALTDTQYF; CDR3 DNA: TGTGCCAGCGGGACGAGTGGGGGGGCTTTAACAGATACGCAGTATTTT
clone size: NA; D gene: TRBD1; V gene: TRBV30; J gene: TRBJ1-1; CDR3 protein: CAWSVKGQGARTEAFF; CDR3 DNA: TGTGCCTGGAGTGTAAAGGGGCAGGGGGCGAGGACTGAAGCTTTCTTT
clone size: NA; D gene: NA; V gene: TRBV5-1; J gene: TRBJ1-1; CDR3 protein: CASSLASGPNTEAFF; CDR3 DNA: TGCGCCAGCAGCTTGGCTTCGGGGCCAAACACTGAAGCTTTCTTT
clone size: NA; D gene: NA; V gene: TRBV18; J gene: TRBJ2-1; CDR3 protein: CASSPNYGSPNEQFF; CDR3 DNA: TGTGCCAGCTCACCGAACTACGGGAGTCCCAATGAGCAGTTCTTC
clone size: NA; D gene: TRBD1; V gene: TRBV18; J gene: TRBJ1-2; CDR3 protein: CASSPRTGGAFDGYTF; CDR3 DNA: TGTGCCAGCTCACCCCGAACAGGGGGCGCCTTTGATGGCTACACCTTC
clone size: NA; D gene: TRBD2; V gene: TRBV6-4; J gene: TRBJ2-2; CDR3 protein: CASSATSGGASGGELFF; CDR3 DNA: TGTGCCAGCAGTGCGACTAGCGGGGGGGCTAGTGGCGGGGAGCTGTTTTTT
clone size: NA; D gene: NA; V gene: TRBV2; J gene: TRBJ1-5; CDR3 protein: CASSGTATSNQPQHF; CDR3 DNA: TGTGCCAGCAGTGGGACAGCTACAAGCAATCAGCCCCAGCATTTT
clone size: NA; D gene: TRBD1; V gene: TRBV3-1/TRBV3-2; J gene: TRBJ1-6; CDR3 protein: CASSQRTGVGSPLHF; CDR3 DNA: TGTGCCAGCAGCCAAAGGACAGGGGTAGGTTCACCCCTCCACTTT
clone size: NA; D gene: TRBD1; V gene: TRBV19; J gene: TRBJ1-1; CDR3 protein: CASSIRRRDRDTGAFF; CDR3 DNA: TGTGCCAGTAGTATTCGTCGCCGGGACAGGGACACGGGTGCTTTCTTT
clone size: NA; D gene: NA; V gene: TRBV5-1; J gene: TRBJ1-1; CDR3 protein: CASSLEGRVTEAFF; CDR3 DNA: TGCGCCAGCAGCCTTGAGGGCCGGGTCACTGAAGCTTTCTTT
clone size: NA; D gene: NA; V gene: TRBV5-6; J gene: TRBJ1-1; CDR3 protein: CASSLLLGPRPNTEAFF; CDR3 DNA: TGTGCCAGCAGCTTGTTGCTAGGACCCCGCCCTAACACTGAAGCTTTCTTT
clone size: NA; D gene: NA; V gene: TRBV5-6; J gene: TRBJ1-5; CDR3 protein: CASSSTDSNQPQHF; CDR3 DNA: TGTGCCAGCAGCTCTACAGATAGCAATCAGCCCCAGCATTTT
clone size: NA; D gene: NA; V gene: TRBV5-1; J gene: TRBJ1-4; CDR3 protein: CASSPEAVGGLNHEKLFF; CDR3 DNA: TGCGCCAGCAGCCCCGAAGCGGTAGGTGGGCTGAACCATGAAAAACTGTTTTTT
clone size: NA; D gene: NA; V gene: TRBV11-2; J gene: TRBJ1-6; CDR3 protein: CASSLRLDSPLHF; CDR3 DNA: TGTGCCAGCAGCTTAAGGTTAGATTCACCCCTCCACTTT
clone size: NA; D gene: NA; V gene: TRBV6-5; J gene: TRBJ1-1; CDR3 protein: CASQSDMNTEAFF; CDR3 DNA: TGTGCCAGCCAATCAGACATGAACACTGAAGCTTTCTTT
clone size: NA; D gene: TRBD1; V gene: TRBV5-1; J gene: TRBJ2-6; CDR3 protein: CASSPWTGTGANVLTF; CDR3 DNA: TGCGCCAGCAGCCCGTGGACAGGGACCGGGGCCAACGTCCTGACTTTC
clone size: few; D gene: TRBD1; V gene: TRBV6-5; J gene: TRBJ1-1; CDR3 protein: CASSYSRGLSTEAFF; CDR3 DNA: TGTGCCAGCAGTTACTCGAGGGGGCTGAGCACTGAAGCTTTCTTT
clone size: NA; D gene: NA; V gene: TRBV6-5; J gene: TRBJ2-1; CDR3 protein: CASRHRPGSYNEQFF; CDR3 DNA: TGTGCCAGCAGGCACCGCCCGGGCTCCTACAATGAGCAGTTCTTC
clone size: NA; D gene: NA; V gene: TRBV10-3; J gene: TRBJ1-5; CDR3 protein: CAISESGPSNQPQHF; CDR3 DNA: TGTGCCATCAGTGAGTCGGGGCCTTCTAATCAGCCCCAGCATTTT
clone size: once; D gene: NA; V gene: TRBV3-1/TRBV3-2; J gene: TRBJ1-2; CDR3 protein: CASSQGRRMNYGYTF; CDR3 DNA: TGTGCCAGCAGCCAAGGGCGGAGGATGAACTATGGCTACACCTTC
clone size: NA; D gene: NA; V gene: TRBV7-2; J gene: TRBJ1-4; CDR3 protein: CASSLGRAGSNEKLFF; CDR3 DNA: TGTGCCAGCAGCTTAGGTCGGGCCGGATCTAATGAAAAACTGTTTTTT
clone size: NA; D gene: NA; V gene: TRBV20-1; J gene: TRBJ2-3; CDR3 protein: CSAPRTDTQYF; CDR3 DNA: TGCAGTGCTCCGCGCACAGATACGCAGTATTTT
clone size: NA; D gene: NA; V gene: TRBV4-1; J gene: TRBJ1-5; CDR3 protein: CASSRGPYQPQHF; CDR3 DNA: TGCGCCAGCAGCCGGGGACCCTATCAGCCCCAGCATTTT
clone size: NA; D gene: TRBD1; V gene: TRBV5-1; J gene: TRBJ1-4; CDR3 protein: CASSGDRRGTTNEKLFF; CDR3 DNA: TGCGCCAGCAGCGGGGACAGGAGAGGTACGACTAATGAAAAACTGTTTTTT
clone size: NA; D gene: NA; V gene: TRBV2; J gene: TRBJ1-1; CDR3 protein: CASRGDTEAFF; CDR3 DNA: TGTGCCAGCAGAGGGGACACTGAAGCTTTCTTT
clone size: few; D gene: NA; V gene: TRBV5-4; J gene: TRBJ1-2; CDR3 protein: CASSLSGNYGYTF; CDR3 DNA: TGTGCCAGCAGCTTGTCGGGCAACTATGGCTACACCTTC
clone size: NA; D gene: NA; V gene: TRBV10-3; J gene: TRBJ1-1; CDR3 protein: CAISESGQSGTEAFF; CDR3 DNA: TGTGCCATCAGTGAGTCGGGGCAGTCGGGCACTGAAGCTTTCTTT
clone size: few; D gene: TRBD1; V gene: TRBV6-2/TRBV6-3; J gene: TRBJ2-7; CDR3 protein: CASSYEDRLSYEQYF; CDR3 DNA: TGTGCCAGCAGTTACGAGGACAGGTTATCCTACGAGCAGTACTTC
clone size: NA; D gene: TRBD2; V gene: TRBV5-1; J gene: TRBJ2-5; CDR3 protein: CASSEGLAGTNRETQYF; CDR3 DNA: TGCGCCAGCAGCGAGGGACTAGCGGGTACGAACAGGGAGACCCAGTACTTC
clone size: NA; D gene: NA; V gene: TRBV30; J gene: TRBJ2-3; CDR3 protein: CAWSVEISLRGETTDTQYF; CDR3 DNA: TGTGCCTGGAGTGTAGAAATTTCGCTCAGGGGTGAGACGACAGATACGCAGTATTTT
clone size: NA; D gene: NA; V gene: TRBV7-8; J gene: TRBJ1-1; CDR3 protein: CASSLGPQAFF; CDR3 DNA: TGTGCCAGCAGCTTAGGGCCTCAAGCTTTCTTT
clone size: NA; D gene: NA; V gene: TRBV11-2; J gene: TRBJ2-1; CDR3 protein: CASSSSGEQFF; CDR3 DNA: TGTGCCAGCAGCTCCTCCGGTGAGCAGTTCTTC
clone size: NA; D gene: TRBD1; V gene: TRBV4-1; J gene: TRBJ1-6; CDR3 protein: CASSTRQGLNSPLHF; CDR3 DNA: TGCGCCAGCAGCACCCGACAGGGCCTCAATTCACCCCTCCACTTT
clone size: many; D gene: NA; V gene: TRBV19; J gene: TRBJ1-2; CDR3 protein: CASSFLSIQNYGYTF; CDR3 DNA: TGTGCCAGTAGTTTTCTAAGTATACAAAACTATGGCTACACCTTC
clone size: NA; D gene: NA; V gene: TRBV28; J gene: TRBJ2-6; CDR3 protein: CASSFRGAGANVLTF; CDR3 DNA: TGTGCCAGCAGCTTTAGGGGGGCCGGGGCCAACGTCCTGACTTTC
clone size: few; D gene: NA; V gene: TRBV7-3; J gene: TRBJ1-2; CDR3 protein: CASSLSGGYTF; CDR3 DNA: TGTGCCAGCAGCTTGAGTGGTGGCTACACCTTC
clone size: NA; D gene: NA; V gene: TRBV18; J gene: TRBJ1-3; CDR3 protein: CASSPGSSPGNTIYF; CDR3 DNA: TGTGCCAGCTCACCGGGCAGCTCCCCCGGAAACACCATATATTTT
clone size: NA; D gene: NA; V gene: TRBV27; J gene: TRBJ2-7; CDR3 protein: CASSFRTGLAGEQYF; CDR3 DNA: TGTGCCAGCAGTTTCCGGACAGGTCTGGCGGGGGAGCAGTACTTC
clone size: NA; D gene: NA; V gene: TRBV2; J gene: TRBJ1-2; CDR3 protein: CASRARQASNYGYTF; CDR3 DNA: TGTGCCAGCAGAGCAAGACAGGCCTCTAACTATGGCTACACCTTC
clone size: NA; D gene: NA; V gene: TRBV19; J gene: TRBJ1-1; CDR3 protein: CASTKWGGIGTEAFF; CDR3 DNA: TGTGCCAGTACCAAATGGGGGGGGATTGGGACTGAAGCTTTCTTT
clone size: once; D gene: TRBD1; V gene: TRBV19; J gene: TRBJ1-6; CDR3 protein: CASSITQGDNSPLHF; CDR3 DNA: TGTGCCAGTAGTATAACCCAGGGGGACAATTCACCCCTCCACTTT
clone size: NA; D gene: NA; V gene: TRBV5-4; J gene: TRBJ2-1; CDR3 protein: CASSGGNLPGGNEQFF; CDR3 DNA: TGTGCCAGCAGCGGCGGGAACCTTCCTGGAGGCAATGAGCAGTTCTTC
clone size: NA; D gene: NA; V gene: TRBV19; J gene: TRBJ2-7; CDR3 protein: CASSMLGGANYEQYF; CDR3 DNA: TGTGCCAGTAGTATGTTGGGCGGGGCAAACTACGAGCAGTACTTC